The rows below give T cell receptor beta chains drawn from one sample of a study of T cells in Graves' hyperthyroidism and ophthalmopathy. A single record per CDR3 protein comes from TCRdb applying MiXCR to the multiplex PCR reads. The sample yields about 280,000 distinct CDR3 sequences, about 25% seen once. Sample: blood. These receptors all stem from a man aged 35 to 55 with Graves' hyperthyroidism that later progressed to Graves' ophthalmopathy. Each CDR3 is given with its conserved first and last residue. The D gene is left open where the match is weak. Where a row states a size, it is once, few, many or the class of an expanded clone; other rows omit it.

v_call: TRBV5-1
d_call: -
j_call: TRBJ1-1
clone_size: many
cdr3_aa: CASRVGDTEAFF
cdr3_nt: TGCGCCAGCAGAGTAGGCGATACTGAAGCTTTCTTT

v_call: TRBV6-1
d_call: TRBD1
j_call: TRBJ1-5
clone_size: once
cdr3_aa: CASGRGQGGIVNQPQHF
cdr3_nt: TGTGCCAGCGGACGGGGACAGGGGGGCATCGTCAATCAGCCCCAGCATTTT

v_call: TRBV19
d_call: -
j_call: TRBJ1-1
clone_size: many
cdr3_aa: CASSPGATVWNTEAFF
cdr3_nt: TGTGCCAGTAGCCCCGGGGCGACAGTTTGGAACACTGAAGCTTTCTTT

v_call: TRBV27
d_call: TRBD2
j_call: TRBJ2-7
clone_size: many
cdr3_aa: CASSSGLASAEQYF
cdr3_nt: TGTGCCAGCAGCTCGGGACTAGCGTCGGCCGAGCAGTACTTC

v_call: TRBV13
d_call: -
j_call: TRBJ1-6
clone_size: few
cdr3_aa: CASGRTDYNSPLHF
cdr3_nt: TGTGCCAGCGGCCGGACTGACTATAATTCACCCCTCCACTTT

v_call: TRBV27
d_call: -
j_call: TRBJ2-7
clone_size: many
cdr3_aa: CASSSHGTVNYEQYF
cdr3_nt: TGTGCCAGCAGTAGCCACGGGACGGTAAACTACGAGCAGTACTTC

v_call: TRBV6-4
d_call: TRBD2
j_call: TRBJ2-2
clone_size: many
cdr3_aa: CASSDPWTSGNTGELFF
cdr3_nt: TGTGCCAGCAGTGATCCCTGGACTAGCGGGAACACCGGGGAGCTGTTTTTT

v_call: TRBV9
d_call: -
j_call: TRBJ1-2
clone_size: many
cdr3_aa: CASSKRVGENYGYTF
cdr3_nt: TGTGCCAGCAGCAAACGAGTAGGGGAGAACTATGGCTACACCTTC

v_call: TRBV2
d_call: -
j_call: TRBJ1-6
clone_size: many
cdr3_aa: CASSDREGSSPLHF
cdr3_nt: TGTGCCAGCAGTGACAGGGAAGGCAGTTCACCCCTCCACTTT

v_call: TRBV20-1
d_call: -
j_call: TRBJ1-5
clone_size: many
cdr3_aa: CSARSEVNQPQHF
cdr3_nt: TGCAGTGCTAGATCGGAGGTGAATCAGCCCCAGCATTTT

v_call: TRBV12-3/TRBV12-4
d_call: -
j_call: TRBJ2-7
clone_size: few
cdr3_aa: CASSRQSEQYF
cdr3_nt: TGTGCCAGCAGTCGACAGTCCGAGCAGTACTTC

v_call: TRBV10-3
d_call: -
j_call: TRBJ2-7
clone_size: many
cdr3_aa: CAISESIRETENSYEQYF
cdr3_nt: TGTGCCATCAGTGAGTCGATAAGGGAGACCGAAAACTCCTACGAGCAGTACTTC

v_call: TRBV20-1
d_call: TRBD1
j_call: TRBJ2-5
clone_size: many
cdr3_aa: CSARRSRDRQETQYF
cdr3_nt: TGCAGTGCTAGGCGGTCTCGGGACAGGCAAGAGACCCAGTACTTC

v_call: TRBV28
d_call: -
j_call: TRBJ1-5
clone_size: -
cdr3_aa: CASSWGRWGQPQHF
cdr3_nt: TGTGCCAGCAGTTGGGGGAGGTGGGGTCAGCCCCAGCATTTT

v_call: TRBV5-6
d_call: -
j_call: TRBJ1-1
clone_size: many
cdr3_aa: CASSHQDRRAFF
cdr3_nt: TGTGCCAGCAGCCATCAAGACAGGCGAGCTTTCTTT

v_call: TRBV6-5
d_call: -
j_call: TRBJ1-3
clone_size: -
cdr3_aa: CASSYSIYNSGNTIYF
cdr3_nt: TGTGCCAGCAGTTACTCGATATACAACTCTGGAAACACCATATATTTT

v_call: TRBV27
d_call: TRBD1
j_call: TRBJ1-2
clone_size: many
cdr3_aa: CASSFRGGNGYTF
cdr3_nt: TGTGCCAGCAGTTTCAGGGGGGGAAATGGCTACACCTTC

v_call: TRBV7-8
d_call: -
j_call: TRBJ2-2
clone_size: -
cdr3_aa: CASSPHQVRDGELFF
cdr3_nt: TGTGCCAGCAGCCCCCATCAGGTTCGGGACGGGGAGCTGTTTTTT

v_call: TRBV19
d_call: -
j_call: TRBJ2-5
clone_size: few
cdr3_aa: CASRIEGRGQETQYF
cdr3_nt: TGTGCCAGTAGGATAGAGGGGAGGGGGCAAGAGACCCAGTACTTC

v_call: TRBV19
d_call: -
j_call: TRBJ1-1
clone_size: many
cdr3_aa: CASSRAGTPNTEAFF
cdr3_nt: TGTGCCAGTAGTAGAGCCGGGACCCCGAACACTGAAGCTTTCTTT

v_call: TRBV24-1
d_call: TRBD1
j_call: TRBJ2-2
clone_size: many
cdr3_aa: CATSEPTGLLNTGELFF
cdr3_nt: TGTGCCACCAGTGAGCCGACAGGGCTTTTGAACACCGGGGAGCTGTTTTTT

v_call: TRBV2
d_call: -
j_call: TRBJ2-7
clone_size: many
cdr3_aa: CASRVRLSYEQYF
cdr3_nt: TGTGCCAGCCGAGTCCGGCTCTCCTACGAGCAGTACTTC

v_call: TRBV10-2
d_call: -
j_call: TRBJ1-1
clone_size: many
cdr3_aa: CASSIRVRDIGHTEAFF
cdr3_nt: TGCGCCAGCAGTATCAGGGTCAGGGACATTGGCCACACTGAAGCTTTCTTT

v_call: TRBV12-3/TRBV12-4
d_call: -
j_call: TRBJ2-7
clone_size: many
cdr3_aa: CASSPSRGLYEQYF
cdr3_nt: TGTGCCAGCAGTCCGAGCAGGGGCCTCTACGAGCAGTACTTC

v_call: TRBV6-2/TRBV6-3
d_call: TRBD1
j_call: TRBJ1-1
clone_size: -
cdr3_aa: CASSSTGGKTEAFF
cdr3_nt: TGTGCCAGCAGTTCCACAGGGGGCAAAACTGAAGCTTTCTTT

v_call: TRBV9
d_call: -
j_call: TRBJ2-7
clone_size: many
cdr3_aa: CASSEGSFTYYEQYF
cdr3_nt: TGTGCCAGCAGCGAAGGCAGTTTCACGTACTACGAGCAGTACTTC

v_call: TRBV29-1
d_call: TRBD1
j_call: TRBJ1-2
clone_size: -
cdr3_aa: CSGGTAYGYTF
cdr3_nt: TGCAGCGGAGGGACAGCTTATGGCTACACCTTC

v_call: TRBV28
d_call: TRBD1
j_call: TRBJ1-3
clone_size: many
cdr3_aa: CASSSGTGGSGNTIYF
cdr3_nt: TGTGCCAGCAGTTCCGGGACAGGGGGATCTGGAAACACCATATATTTT

v_call: TRBV27
d_call: TRBD2
j_call: TRBJ2-4
clone_size: -
cdr3_aa: CASRYTSGGTKNIQYF
cdr3_nt: TGTGCCAGCAGATATACTAGCGGGGGGACCAAAAACATTCAGTACTTC

v_call: TRBV7-3
d_call: TRBD2
j_call: TRBJ2-7
clone_size: many
cdr3_aa: CATSAGETYEQYF
cdr3_nt: TGTGCAACATCGGCGGGAGAGACCTACGAGCAGTACTTC

v_call: TRBV12-3/TRBV12-4
d_call: TRBD1
j_call: TRBJ2-7
clone_size: many
cdr3_aa: CASSYTGTDYEQYF
cdr3_nt: TGTGCCAGCAGTTACACCGGGACAGACTACGAGCAGTACTTC

v_call: TRBV12-3/TRBV12-4
d_call: TRBD1
j_call: TRBJ2-7
clone_size: -
cdr3_aa: CASSNRDRAIEQYF
cdr3_nt: TGTGCCAGCAGCAACCGGGACAGGGCAATCGAGCAGTACTTC

v_call: TRBV9
d_call: -
j_call: TRBJ2-7
clone_size: -
cdr3_aa: CASSSRLNYEQYF
cdr3_nt: TGTGCCAGCAGCTCCCGACTAAACTACGAGCAGTACTTC

v_call: TRBV6-5
d_call: -
j_call: TRBJ2-7
clone_size: many
cdr3_aa: CASRSSMGVYEQYF
cdr3_nt: TGTGCCAGCCGGAGCTCAATGGGCGTCTACGAGCAGTACTTC

v_call: TRBV20-1
d_call: TRBD1
j_call: TRBJ1-1
clone_size: few
cdr3_aa: CSALLGQGLSEAFF
cdr3_nt: TGCAGTGCTCTTTTGGGACAGGGTTTGTCTGAAGCTTTCTTT

v_call: TRBV7-8
d_call: -
j_call: TRBJ1-6
clone_size: many
cdr3_aa: CASSFSRTREGSPLHF
cdr3_nt: TGTGCCAGCAGCTTTAGCCGGACGCGGGAAGGTTCACCCCTCCACTTT

v_call: TRBV29-1
d_call: TRBD2
j_call: TRBJ2-7
clone_size: many
cdr3_aa: CTDTRSSGASYEQYF
cdr3_nt: TGCACCGACACGAGGTCTAGCGGAGCCTCCTACGAGCAGTACTTC

v_call: TRBV12-5
d_call: -
j_call: TRBJ1-1
clone_size: many
cdr3_aa: CASGSLISGPFEAFF
cdr3_nt: TGTGCTAGTGGTTCCCTAATTTCAGGCCCCTTTGAAGCTTTCTTT

v_call: TRBV4-1
d_call: -
j_call: TRBJ1-1
clone_size: many
cdr3_aa: CASSSHDTSNTEAFF
cdr3_nt: TGCGCCAGCAGCTCCCACGACACCTCGAACACTGAAGCTTTCTTT

v_call: TRBV6-1
d_call: -
j_call: TRBJ1-2
clone_size: many
cdr3_aa: CASSAIIGYGYTF
cdr3_nt: TGTGCCAGCAGTGCCATAATTGGCTATGGCTACACCTTC

v_call: TRBV3-1
d_call: -
j_call: TRBJ1-1
clone_size: many
cdr3_aa: CASSQELGGSPTEAFF
cdr3_nt: TGTGCCAGCAGCCAAGAGTTAGGCGGGAGTCCCACTGAAGCTTTCTTT

v_call: TRBV7-2
d_call: -
j_call: TRBJ1-2
clone_size: once
cdr3_aa: CASSPSSTRGYTF
cdr3_nt: TGTGCCAGCAGCCCCAGTAGTACCCGAGGCTACACCTTC

v_call: TRBV9
d_call: -
j_call: TRBJ2-7
clone_size: many
cdr3_aa: CASSVDWLAYEQYF
cdr3_nt: TGTGCCAGCAGCGTAGATTGGCTAGCGTACGAGCAGTACTTC

v_call: TRBV12-3/TRBV12-4
d_call: -
j_call: TRBJ2-3
clone_size: many
cdr3_aa: CASSFVSSADTQYF
cdr3_nt: TGTGCCAGCAGTTTCGTCAGTTCGGCAGATACGCAGTATTTT

v_call: TRBV6-5
d_call: -
j_call: TRBJ1-2
clone_size: many
cdr3_aa: CASSYADTSNYGYTF
cdr3_nt: TGTGCCAGCAGTTACGCAGACACCTCTAACTATGGCTACACCTTC

v_call: TRBV28
d_call: TRBD2
j_call: TRBJ2-7
clone_size: -
cdr3_aa: CASMSGGGSYEQYF
cdr3_nt: TGTGCCAGCATGTCCGGCGGCGGGAGCTACGAGCAGTACTTC

v_call: TRBV25-1
d_call: -
j_call: TRBJ2-3
clone_size: few
cdr3_aa: CASSVSDTQYF
cdr3_nt: TGTGCCAGCAGTGTTTCAGATACGCAGTATTTT

v_call: TRBV12-3/TRBV12-4
d_call: -
j_call: TRBJ2-2
clone_size: -
cdr3_aa: CASSFSSLAGELFF
cdr3_nt: TGTGCCAGCAGTTTTTCAAGTTTGGCCGGGGAGCTGTTTTTT

v_call: TRBV5-1
d_call: -
j_call: TRBJ2-7
clone_size: many
cdr3_aa: CASRVTSTYEQYF
cdr3_nt: TGCGCCAGCAGGGTTACATCAACCTACGAGCAGTACTTC

v_call: TRBV12-3/TRBV12-4
d_call: TRBD2
j_call: TRBJ2-7
clone_size: -
cdr3_aa: CASSDTSGRTNEQYF
cdr3_nt: TGTGCCAGCAGCGATACTAGCGGGAGAACCAACGAGCAGTACTTC

v_call: TRBV24-1
d_call: -
j_call: TRBJ1-2
clone_size: many
cdr3_aa: CATSDQMGEWGYTF
cdr3_nt: TGTGCCACCAGTGACCAGATGGGGGAATGGGGCTACACCTTC

v_call: TRBV7-8
d_call: -
j_call: TRBJ1-3
clone_size: -
cdr3_aa: CASSPRTVTTSGNTIYF
cdr3_nt: TGTGCCAGCAGCCCCCGGACAGTAACGACCTCTGGAAACACCATATATTTT

v_call: TRBV27
d_call: -
j_call: TRBJ2-7
clone_size: many
cdr3_aa: CASSPRQIAYEQYF
cdr3_nt: TGTGCCAGCAGTCCGAGACAGATCGCCTACGAGCAGTACTTC

v_call: TRBV18
d_call: -
j_call: TRBJ2-5
clone_size: many
cdr3_aa: CASSPTGTSLGETQYF
cdr3_nt: TGTGCCAGCTCACCGACCGGGACATCCCTCGGGGAGACCCAGTACTTC

v_call: TRBV7-8
d_call: -
j_call: TRBJ1-2
clone_size: -
cdr3_aa: CASSERTAWRYGYTF
cdr3_nt: TGTGCCAGCAGCGAGCGGACCGCTTGGCGCTATGGCTACACCTTC

v_call: TRBV27
d_call: TRBD1
j_call: TRBJ1-2
clone_size: many
cdr3_aa: CASREQGAGNYGYTF
cdr3_nt: TGTGCCAGCAGAGAACAGGGGGCTGGTAACTACGGCTACACCTTC

v_call: TRBV4-1
d_call: -
j_call: TRBJ2-7
clone_size: many
cdr3_aa: CASSFSGSYEQYF
cdr3_nt: TGCGCCAGCAGCTTTTCCGGGTCTTACGAGCAGTACTTC

v_call: TRBV6-5
d_call: TRBD2
j_call: TRBJ2-5
clone_size: many
cdr3_aa: CASSYSPLAGAFAETQYF
cdr3_nt: TGTGCCAGCAGTTACTCTCCGCTAGCGGGAGCTTTCGCGGAGACCCAGTACTTC

v_call: TRBV29-1
d_call: -
j_call: TRBJ1-1
clone_size: many
cdr3_aa: CSAKDRQNTEAFF
cdr3_nt: TGCAGCGCAAAGGACAGACAAAACACTGAAGCTTTCTTT